This record concerns one TCR beta chain sequence. Its antigen remains unidentified. This CDR3 spans 14 amino acids. The germline V gene has CDR1 LNHDA and CDR2 SQIVND (reference sequence). Unmatched junction bases numbered 1, after V lost 3 bases and J lost 4 bases. The data were taken from a study of T cell responses to AZD1222 COVID-19 vaccine. Regarding the study as a whole: CD4 TCRs linked to vaccination spanned spike, dominating at 160-218 and 743-854. Donors in the cohort were predominantly white British and more often female, and clonal diversity was possibly underestimated. Spike-specific TCR breadth and depth grew following two AZD1222 doses.

The protocol was immunoSEQ multiplex PCR, while the TCRdb copy is restricted to in-frame clones and leaves out a portion. There are over 90,000 clones in the sample; around 91% occur only once, and about 48% lies in the top ten. The clonotype was recovered from an adult in good health. The chain has TRBV19 and TRBJ2-1, with 9 bases fitting TRBD1. Sequences were derived from peripheral blood, sampled on day 0 of AZD1222 vaccination. The CDR3 protein is CASSIGTGYNEQFF. The CDR3 DNA reads TGTGCCAGTAGTATCGGGACAGGGTACAATGAGCAGTTCTTC.